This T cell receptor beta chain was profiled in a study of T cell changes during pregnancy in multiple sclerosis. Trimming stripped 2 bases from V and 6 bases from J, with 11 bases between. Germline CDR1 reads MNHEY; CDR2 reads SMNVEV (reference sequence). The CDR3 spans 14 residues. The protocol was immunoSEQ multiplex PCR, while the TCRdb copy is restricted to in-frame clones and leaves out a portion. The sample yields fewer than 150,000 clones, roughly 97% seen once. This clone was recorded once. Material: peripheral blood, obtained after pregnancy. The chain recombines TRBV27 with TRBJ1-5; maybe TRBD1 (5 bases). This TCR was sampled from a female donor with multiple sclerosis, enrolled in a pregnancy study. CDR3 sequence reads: CASSLNRRGQPQHF. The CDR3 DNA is TGTGCCAGCAGTTTAAACAGGCGAGGTCAGCCCCAGCATTTT.